A selection of T cell receptor beta chains follows, all from one sample in a study of cytotoxic CD8 clonotypes in ibrutinib-treated CLL. TCRdb's table, derived via immunoSEQ multiplex PCR, lists solely in-frame clones and lacks some. The table has 52,000 or so clones, 54% seen once; the top ten hold about 24%. The sequencing here drew on PBMCs, taken at disease progression, from a patient treated with ibrutinib. The origin of the receptors is a human donor with chronic lymphocytic leukemia. The CDR3 runs from the conserved cysteine through the conserved F or W. Each record gives: V gene, CDR3 length, CDR3 protein.

v_call: TRBV6-6
cdr3_length: 11
cdr3_aa: CASSNRVQQYF

v_call: TRBV9
cdr3_length: 14
cdr3_aa: CASSSPVAGNTIYF

v_call: TRBV5-8
cdr3_length: 14
cdr3_aa: CASSFLSSNQPQHF

v_call: TRBV5-6
cdr3_length: 13
cdr3_aa: CASSLVSTYEQYF

v_call: TRBV7-6
cdr3_length: 11
cdr3_aa: CASSLQETQYF

v_call: TRBV27
cdr3_length: 16
cdr3_aa: CASTYRFAGGSDEQFF

v_call: TRBV28
cdr3_length: 15
cdr3_aa: CASSGFRDRVSEQYF

v_call: TRBV13
cdr3_length: 19
cdr3_aa: CASSLSKWGTGPSGNTIYF

v_call: TRBV28
cdr3_length: 14
cdr3_aa: CASTLWQANTEAFF

v_call: TRBV27
cdr3_length: 15
cdr3_aa: CASSPQGFAGNTIYF

v_call: TRBV29-1
cdr3_length: 12
cdr3_aa: CSVEFGGREQYF

v_call: TRBV11-2
cdr3_length: 13
cdr3_aa: CASSLVFMGELFF

v_call: TRBV20-1
cdr3_length: 11
cdr3_aa: CSAHSTDTQYF

v_call: TRBV9
cdr3_length: 15
cdr3_aa: CASGQGPTTNEKLFF

v_call: TRBV6-1
cdr3_length: 16
cdr3_aa: CASSAQTSGGLNEQFF

v_call: TRBV30
cdr3_length: 13
cdr3_aa: CAWSVGGANEQFF

v_call: TRBV6-5
cdr3_length: 15
cdr3_aa: CASSSLAGGGYGYTF

v_call: TRBV29-1
cdr3_length: 12
cdr3_aa: CSVGGNGYEQYF

v_call: TRBV11-2
cdr3_length: 15
cdr3_aa: CASSPHDSGRIQQYF

v_call: TRBV27
cdr3_length: 12
cdr3_aa: CASGLAGVVQYF

v_call: TRBV15
cdr3_length: 16
cdr3_aa: CATSRKSGTGSYEQYF

v_call: TRBV7-2
cdr3_length: 15
cdr3_aa: CASSSRQGKNSPLHF

v_call: TRBV28
cdr3_length: 14
cdr3_aa: CASSPLDLNQPQHF

v_call: TRBV9
cdr3_length: 16
cdr3_aa: CASSVASSGGAYEQYF

v_call: TRBV27
cdr3_length: 15
cdr3_aa: CASSPLDRSSYEQYF

v_call: TRBV28
cdr3_length: 13
cdr3_aa: CASSRAITGELFF

v_call: TRBV27
cdr3_length: 13
cdr3_aa: CASSVTGAAEAFF

v_call: TRBV2
cdr3_length: 16
cdr3_aa: CASTQSGLEGMGEQFF

v_call: TRBV28
cdr3_length: 17
cdr3_aa: CASSLSWQHSSYYGYTF

v_call: TRBV15
cdr3_length: 13
cdr3_aa: CATSMRGNGGYTF

v_call: TRBV19
cdr3_length: 14
cdr3_aa: CASSPRLAAGGEFF

v_call: TRBV30
cdr3_length: 14
cdr3_aa: CAWNPGPRDHEQYF

v_call: TRBV15
cdr3_length: 14
cdr3_aa: CATSRGPLEQPQHF

v_call: TRBV7-8
cdr3_length: 18
cdr3_aa: CASSLVPKRSYSSYEQYF

v_call: TRBV4-1
cdr3_length: 16
cdr3_aa: CASSQDGTDINYGYTF

v_call: TRBV6-1
cdr3_length: 14
cdr3_aa: CASSGNRGPQPQHF

v_call: TRBV6-5
cdr3_length: 14
cdr3_aa: CASSYGTSRYTQYF

v_call: TRBV28
cdr3_length: 14
cdr3_aa: CASSLLDRVYEQYF

v_call: TRBV6-5
cdr3_length: 14
cdr3_aa: CASSHRGRTQPQHF

v_call: TRBV4-2
cdr3_length: 16
cdr3_aa: CASSHLWGGKNTEAFF

v_call: TRBV9
cdr3_length: 11
cdr3_aa: CASSKADTQYF

v_call: TRBV18
cdr3_length: 14
cdr3_aa: CASSPSGEGGGYTF

v_call: TRBV4-3
cdr3_length: 16
cdr3_aa: CASSQDSGGWDNEQFF

v_call: TRBV11-3
cdr3_length: 15
cdr3_aa: CASSLTRDQSYEQYF

v_call: TRBV7-9
cdr3_length: 16
cdr3_aa: CASSFSGTSGQETQYF

v_call: TRBV7-9
cdr3_length: 12
cdr3_aa: CASSRKNQPQHF

v_call: TRBV28
cdr3_length: 14
cdr3_aa: CASSWGTPSSEAFF

v_call: TRBV28
cdr3_length: 14
cdr3_aa: CASSYGTLYNEQFF